This section outlines one T cell receptor (beta chain) sequence together with its context. Between the trimmed V and J ends, which lost 0 bases and 7 bases, there was a span of 16 bases. The CDR3 runs 16 residues. Germline CDR1 LGHNA, CDR2 YSLEER. The sample belongs to a study of radiation and T cells in renal cell carcinoma. Noted time point: blood 2 weeks post-SBRT. Treatment given: 15 Gy SBRT to primary tumor, nephrectomy 4 weeks later. Some clones are missing from TCRdb's copy, which holds only in-frame ones; the method was immunoSEQ multiplex PCR. Seen here are around 130,000 clones, around 90% observed once, and the top ten hold almost 6%.

The clonotype comes from a woman aged 70-85 years with renal cell carcinoma. V is TRBV4-3 and J is TRBJ2-1; D may match TRBD1 or TRBD2 (6 bases each). The sample in question was blood, obtained from a patient whose treatment included radiotherapy and nephrectomy. CDR3 nucleotide sequence: TGCGCCAGCAGCCAAGATTTACTGGGGGGCAGGAATGAGCAGTTCTTC. It specifies CASSQDLLGGRNEQFF.